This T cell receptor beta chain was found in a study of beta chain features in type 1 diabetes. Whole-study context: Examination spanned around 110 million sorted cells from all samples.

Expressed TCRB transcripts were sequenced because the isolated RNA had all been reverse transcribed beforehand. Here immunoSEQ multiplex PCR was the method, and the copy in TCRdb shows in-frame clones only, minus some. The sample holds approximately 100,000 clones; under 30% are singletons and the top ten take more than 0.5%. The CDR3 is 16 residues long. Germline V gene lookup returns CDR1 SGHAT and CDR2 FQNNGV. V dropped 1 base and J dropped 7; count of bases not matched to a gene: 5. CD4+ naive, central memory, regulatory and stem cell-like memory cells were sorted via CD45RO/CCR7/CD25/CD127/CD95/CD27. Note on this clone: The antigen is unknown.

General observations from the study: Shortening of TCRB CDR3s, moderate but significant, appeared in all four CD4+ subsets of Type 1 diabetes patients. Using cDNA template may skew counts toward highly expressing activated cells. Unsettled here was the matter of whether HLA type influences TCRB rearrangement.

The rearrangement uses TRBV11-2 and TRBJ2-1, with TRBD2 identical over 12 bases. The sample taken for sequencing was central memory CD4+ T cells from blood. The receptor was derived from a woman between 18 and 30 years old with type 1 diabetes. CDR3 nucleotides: TGTGCCAGCAGCTTAGGTCTAGCGGGAGGGCCGAATGAGCAGTTCTTC. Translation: CASSLGLAGGPNEQFF.